Listed below are T cell receptor beta chains from one sample, sequenced in a study of response to subunit inactivated influenza vaccine. One entry per CDR3 protein, called by TCRdb with MiXCR from the RT-PCR reads. The sample carries about 780,000 distinct CDR3 sequences, about 18% recorded once. The material was PBMCs from blood, obtained approximately 5 days after vaccination. The receptors originated from a man aged 50 to 60 who received an inactivated influenza vaccine. CDR3s include the opening cysteine and the closing phenylalanine or tryptophan. The D gene is left open where the match is weak. Clone size is shown for a subset of rows, as once, few, many or a class of expanded clone.

d_gene	j_gene	abundance	v_gene	CDR3nt	CDR3aa
TRBD1	TRBJ1-2	NA	TRBV20-1	TGCAGTGCTAGAGCCTCAGGGGGTGGCTACACCTTC	CSARASGGGYTF
NA	TRBJ1-2	NA	TRBV7-9	TGTGCCAGCAGCTACCGGGGCCTTACCCCCCAAGGCTACACCTTC	CASSYRGLTPQGYTF
NA	TRBJ2-5	few	TRBV6-6	TGTGCCAGTTCACAGGCGAACCAAGAGACCCAGTACTTC	CASSQANQETQYF
NA	TRBJ1-1	NA	TRBV6-2/TRBV6-3	TGTGCCAGCAGGTTACCGGCGAAAGAAGCTTTCTTT	CASRLPAKEAFF
TRBD2	TRBJ2-2	NA	TRBV27	TGTGCCAGCAGTTTACTAGGTAGCGGGAGTGCATTCACCGGGGAGCTGTTTTTT	CASSLLGSGSAFTGELFF
NA	TRBJ2-1	few	TRBV24-1	TGTGCCACCAGTGACGCAGGGCTCAATGAGCAGTTCTTC	CATSDAGLNEQFF
NA	TRBJ2-2	few	TRBV15	TGTGCCACCATGAAGGGTAACACCGGGGAGCTGTTTTTT	CATMKGNTGELFF
NA	TRBJ2-7	few	TRBV7-2	TGTGCCAGCAGCTTAACGCCGGGGGCCTACGAGCAGTACTTC	CASSLTPGAYEQYF
NA	TRBJ2-3	few	TRBV20-1	TGCAGTGCTTCCGGGACGGCCTCTAGCACAGATACGCAGTATTTT	CSASGTASSTDTQYF
TRBD1	TRBJ2-7	few	TRBV7-9	TGTGCCAGCAGCTTAGGAACCAGGGGGCGTCCCTACGAGCAGTACTTC	CASSLGTRGRPYEQYF
TRBD2	TRBJ2-5	NA	TRBV11-2	TGTGCCAGCAGCTCCCACGGTGTGGGACTAGTAATCGGGGAGACCCAGTACTTC	CASSSHGVGLVIGETQYF
TRBD2	TRBJ2-7	NA	TRBV7-2	TGTGCCAGCAGCCCGGGGCTAGCGGGGATCGAGCAGTACTTC	CASSPGLAGIEQYF
NA	TRBJ2-2	NA	TRBV11-2	TGTGCCAGCAGCTTAGAGGGGCGACGCACCGGGGAGCTGTTTTTT	CASSLEGRRTGELFF